The rows below give T cell receptor beta chains drawn from one sample of a study of blood T cell repertoires in COVID-19. Method: immunoSEQ multiplex PCR; TCRdb's copy keeps in-frame clones and lacks some. The data contain under 150,000 clones, approximately 86% of them seen just once; the ten biggest clones take up 2% to 2.5%. The material sequenced was PBMCs or T cells enriched from blood (not recorded which). These receptors all stem from a woman between 45 and 60 years old who had recovered from COVID-19. CDR3s include the opening cysteine and the closing phenylalanine or tryptophan. Each record gives: V gene, J gene, clone size, D gene, CDR3 protein, CDR3 DNA. The D gene is left open where the match is weak. Clone size is not always given. Where it is, it says once, few, many or a class for expanded clones.

V: TRBV7-8
J: TRBJ2-3
size: -
D: -
CDR3: CASSLQGDTQYF
DNA: TGTGCCAGCAGCTTACAGGGGGATACGCAGTATTTT

V: TRBV11-3
J: TRBJ2-5
size: -
D: TRBD2
CDR3: CASSTLSRTTREAQYF
DNA: TGTGCCAGCAGCACCTTGTCGAGGACGACACGGGAGGCCCAGTACTTC

V: TRBV2
J: TRBJ2-7
size: -
D: -
CDR3: CASSEQGYEQYF
DNA: TGTGCCAGCAGTGAGCAGGGCTACGAGCAGTACTTC

V: TRBV10-3
J: TRBJ2-6
size: -
D: -
CDR3: CAISESRGKGAGANVLTF
DNA: TGTGCCATCAGTGAGTCGAGAGGGAAGGGAGCTGGGGCCAACGTCCTGACTTTC

V: TRBV7-8
J: TRBJ1-6
size: -
D: TRBD1
CDR3: CASSSTGASYNSPLHF
DNA: TGTGCCAGCAGCTCTACAGGGGCCTCCTATAATTCACCCCTCCACTTT

V: TRBV9
J: TRBJ1-3
size: -
D: TRBD1
CDR3: CASSGGTGGNTIYF
DNA: TGTGCCAGCAGCGGGGGGACAGGGGGAAACACCATATATTTT

V: TRBV6-5
J: TRBJ1-4
size: -
D: -
CDR3: CASSYSGGLGEKLFF
DNA: TGTGCCAGCAGTTACTCTGGAGGGTTGGGTGAAAAACTGTTTTTT

V: TRBV19
J: TRBJ1-1
size: -
D: -
CDR3: CASGGTEAFF
DNA: TGTGCCAGTGGAGGCACTGAAGCTTTCTTT

V: TRBV7-8
J: TRBJ2-7
size: -
D: TRBD2
CDR3: CASSLARLAGGQYF
DNA: TGTGCCAGCAGCTTAGCTCGACTAGCGGGTGGGCAGTACTTC

V: TRBV6-2/TRBV6-3
J: TRBJ1-2
size: once
D: TRBD1
CDR3: CASSYRSWTGVGYTF
DNA: TGTGCCAGCAGTTACAGGTCTTGGACAGGGGTTGGCTACACCTTC

V: TRBV30
J: TRBJ2-6
size: -
D: -
CDR3: CAWSGSGANVLTF
DNA: TGTGCCTGGAGCGGGTCTGGGGCCAACGTCCTGACTTTC

V: TRBV7-9
J: TRBJ2-3
size: -
D: -
CDR3: CASSPTGRSDTQYF
DNA: TGTGCCAGCAGCCCCACAGGGCGGTCAGATACGCAGTATTTT

V: TRBV7-9
J: TRBJ2-2
size: -
D: -
CDR3: CASSLVYVTKTGELFF
DNA: TGTGCCAGCAGCTTAGTGTACGTAACTAAGACCGGGGAGCTGTTTTTT

V: TRBV7-9
J: TRBJ1-1
size: -
D: -
CDR3: CASSPLRGAYTEAFF
DNA: TGTGCCAGCAGCCCATTGCGGGGGGCGTACACTGAAGCTTTCTTT

V: TRBV4-1
J: TRBJ2-3
size: -
D: TRBD2
CDR3: CASSQAGTSGGPVGDTQYF
DNA: TGCGCCAGCAGCCAAGCCGGGACTAGCGGGGGACCGGTGGGAGATACGCAGTATTTT

V: TRBV3-1/TRBV3-2
J: TRBJ1-2
size: -
D: -
CDR3: CASSQVPGYGYTF
DNA: TGTGCCAGCAGCCAAGTTCCCGGTTATGGCTACACCTTC

V: TRBV9
J: TRBJ2-2
size: -
D: -
CDR3: CASSVAHGVHGELFF
DNA: TGTGCCAGCAGCGTAGCTCACGGAGTACACGGGGAGCTGTTTTTT

V: TRBV5-4
J: TRBJ1-2
size: -
D: TRBD1
CDR3: CASSSTGDYYGYTF
DNA: TGTGCCAGCAGCTCGACAGGGGATTACTATGGCTACACCTTC